Following are 27 T cell receptor beta chains from one sample sequenced in a study of metastatic and nonmetastatic thyroid tumors. TCRdb used MiXCR to call clones anew from the PCR reads. This sample carries about 5,900 clones, around a quarter of them seen once, and the ten largest clones take around 10%. No patient received treatment before thyroid surgery. Sequenced material: adjacent normal tissue. The origin of the receptors is a male donor with papillary thyroid cancer or a benign thyroid nodule (not recorded which). Some clones in this sample may be carry-over from other donors' samples.

This clone was seen more than once but under ten times. The V and J genes are TRBV19 and TRBJ1-4; the D is unclear. V lost 3 bases and J 6 bases, leaving 11 bases between the germline ends. This CDR3 is 14 amino acids long. CDR1 and CDR2 (germline): LNHDA, SQIVND (reference sequence). The CDR3 bases are TGTGCCAGTAGTATTACCCCGGGTCATGAAAAACTGTTTTTT. Translating it yields CASSITPGHEKLFF.

This clone was counted many times. The gene calls are TRBV7-2 and TRBJ1-3; D unclear. The length of the CDR3 is 13 residues. Trimming shortened V by 3 bases and J by 1 base, and 4 bases separated the two germline ends. The germline CDR1 and CDR2 sequences are SGHTA and FQGNSA. The chain's CDR3 is CASSLGSGNTIYF. The CDR3 DNA reads TGTGCCAGCAGCTTGGGGTCTGGAAACACCATATATTTT.

V and J are TRBV11-2 and TRBJ1-2; tentative D call: TRBD1 (5 bases). With 6 bases removed from V and 8 bases from J, the gap between germline ends came to 16 bases. This CDR3 contains 13 residues. Per germline, CDR1 SGHAT and CDR2 FQNNGV. The CDR3 loop is CASSPGLPLGYTF. CDR3 DNA: TGTGCCAGCAGTCCAGGGCTGCCCCTGGGCTACACCTTC. The whole variable domain, remainder taken from reference TRBV11-2 and TRBJ1-2, is EAGVAQSPRYKIIEKRQSVAFWCNPISGHATLYWYQQILGQGPKLLIQFQNNGVVDDSQLPKDRFSAERLKGVDSTLKIQPAKLEDSAVYLCASSPGLPLGYTFGSGTRLTVV.

In regard to this clone: An end of the junction differs from the germline gene, which may be a read error. The gene calls are TRBV7-7 and TRBJ1-5; 7 nucleotides line up with TRBD1. The length of the CDR3 is 16 residues. The V gene's germline CDR1 is SSHAT and CDR2 FNYEAQ (reference sequence). In DNA, the CDR3 is TGTGCCAGCAGCTTAGTACCGACAGGGTTCGATCATCCCCAGCATTTT. Protein product: CASSLVPTGFDHPQHF.

The chain carries TRBV11-2 and TRBJ1-4, with 11 positions matching TRBD1. Germline V gene lookup returns CDR1 SGHAT and CDR2 FQNNGV. The length of the CDR3 is 14 residues. V lost 7 bases and J lost 8; bases outside the gene matches: 6. The CDR3 here is CASMQGQGEEKLFF. CDR3 DNA sequence: TGTGCCAGCATGCAGGGACAGGGGGAGGAAAAACTGTTTTTT.

CDR3 loop: CSARGPQLAGDNEQFF. CDR3 in DNA: TGCAGTGCTAGAGGCCCGCAGTTAGCGGGGGACAATGAGCAGTTCTTC. The V gene is TRBV20-1, the J gene TRBJ2-5; TRBD2 aligns across 9 bases. The DNA end lines up better with TRBJ2-1; the J call may be wrong. CDR3 size: 16 residues. The germline gives CDR1 DFQATT, CDR2 SNEGSKA (reference sequence).

This chain joins TRBV7-8 and TRBJ2-7; D possibly corresponds to TRBD2 (6 bases). V lost 1 base and J lost 0, with 13 bases in between. The germline gives CDR1 SGHVS, CDR2 FQNEAQ. CDR3 length: 16 residues. The CDR3 region has the DNA TGTGCCAGCAGCTTAGAGGAGGGTGGGACCTCCTACGAGCAGTACTTC. It encodes CASSLEEGGTSYEQYF.

The J gene is TRBJ1-1, the V gene TRBV5-1; 10 bases agree with TRBD1. The CDR3 loop spans 16 amino acids. The trim removed 0 bases at V and 5 bases at J, leaving 7 bases unmatched. Germline values: CDR1 SGHRS, CDR2 YFSETQ. CDR3 in DNA: TGCGCCAGCAGCTTGGCGGTTAGGGACAGGGGAACTGAAGCTTTCTTT. Its protein is CASSLAVRDRGTEAFF.

This clone was counted only a few times. The V call is TRBV20-1, the J call TRBJ2-7; 10 bases match TRBD1. CDR1 DFQATT and CDR2 SNEGSKA come from the germline V gene (reference sequence). The CDR3 contains 14 residues. V was clipped by 0 bases and J by 4 bases; unmatched bases: 3. Here the CDR3 DNA reads TGCAGTGCTAGAGATTGGGACAGGGGTTACGAGCAGTACTTC. It specifies CSARDWDRGYEQYF.

In this sample, this clone is medium-sized. The chain has TRBV6-6 and TRBJ2-7; D is perhaps TRBD1 or TRBD2 (5 bases each). CDR3 length: 13 amino acids. Per germline, CDR1 MNHNY and CDR2 SVGAGI (reference sequence). V was cut by 0 bases and J by 5 bases, with 8 bases left in between. This CDR3 reads CASSYSRGNEQYF. In nucleotides, the CDR3 is TGTGCCAGCAGTTACTCGAGGGGAAACGAGCAGTACTTC.

The gene calls are TRBV15 and TRBJ2-3; 7 bases are a match to TRBD2. V trimming: 8 bases; J trimming: 4 bases; junction bases outside the gene matches: 6. From germline, CDR1 is LNHNV and CDR2 YYDKDF (reference sequence). This CDR3 is 13 amino acids long. Here the CDR3 DNA reads TGTGCCACCGGTGCGGGGGTGGCAGATACGCAGTATTTT. The encoded protein is CATGAGVADTQYF.

This clone is large (0.1 to 1%). This chain joins TRBV13 and TRBJ1-1; D might be TRBD1 (5 bases). CDR1 and CDR2 (germline): PRHDT, FYEKMQ (reference sequence). CDR3 length: 13 residues. The ends were cut back, 4 bases at V and 5 bases at J, with 11 bases in the middle. CDR3 amino acids: CASSSWGGTEAFF. The CDR3 DNA is TGTGCCAGCAGCTCTTGGGGGGGGACTGAAGCTTTCTTT.

Within the sample, this clone is medium-sized. The chain is built from TRBV7-2 and TRBJ2-6; a weak D match, TRBD1 (6 bases). V was trimmed by 5 bases and J by 4 bases, leaving 21 bases between them. There are 18 residues in the CDR3. The germline V gene encodes CDR1 SGHTA and CDR2 FQGNSA. The CDR3 region is CASSPSRGTGHGANVLTF. The CDR3 DNA follows: TGTGCCAGCAGCCCATCCCGTGGTACAGGGCACGGGGCCAACGTCCTGACTTTC. Complete variable domain (other parts from reference TRBV7-2 and TRBJ2-6): GAGVSQSPSNKVTEKGKDVELRCDPISGHTALYWYRQSLGQGLEFLIYFQGNSAPDKSGLPSDRFSAERTGGSVSTLTIQRTQQEDSAVYLCASSPSRGTGHGANVLTFGAGSRLTVL.

There are a few counts of this clone. V usage is TRBV7-2 and J usage is TRBJ2-1, with 12 bases fitting TRBD2. The J segment lost 0 bases and the V segment lost 6 bases, leaving 6 bases of the junction unmatched. The CDR3 totals 17 residues. Germline CDR1 and CDR2: SGHTA and FQGNSA. CDR3 amino acids: CASRLASGRGSYNEQFF. CDR3 nucleotides: TGTGCCAGCAGGTTGGCTAGCGGGAGGGGCTCCTACAATGAGCAGTTCTTC.

In this sample, this clone turned up a few times. The V call is TRBV15, the J call TRBJ1-6; TRBD1 aligns across 11 bases. CDR1 is LNHNV and CDR2 is YYDKDF in the germline V gene (reference sequence). The J segment lost 4 bases and the V segment lost 1 base, leaving 3 bases of the junction unmatched. This CDR3 region has 17 residues. The CDR3 loop is CATSRGGQGAYNSPLHF. The CDR3 coding sequence is TGTGCCACCAGCAGAGGTGGACAGGGGGCTTATAATTCACCCCTCCACTTT.

V and J are TRBV7-2 and TRBJ2-7; 11 nucleotides align to TRBD2. Germline loops: CDR1 SGHTA, CDR2 FQGNSA. With 5 bases clipped from V and 0 bases from J, the junction kept 3 bases outside the gene matches. This CDR3 is built from 15 residues. The CDR3 nucleotides are TGTGCCAGCAGCACTAGCGGGAGCATCTCCTACGAGCAGTACTTC. As protein: CASSTSGSISYEQYF. The complete variable domain, with remaining parts taken from reference TRBV7-2 and TRBJ2-7, reads GAGVSQSPSNKVTEKGKDVELRCDPISGHTALYWYRQSLGQGLEFLIYFQGNSAPDKSGLPSDRFSAERTGGSVSTLTIQRTQQEDSAVYLCASSTSGSISYEQYFGPGTRLTVT.

Judged by abundance, this clone is medium-sized. The chain employs TRBV28 and TRBJ2-3, with D perhaps TRBD1 or TRBD2 (5 bases each). Germline V lookup: CDR1 MDHEN, CDR2 SYDVKM. Trimming pared 8 bases from V and 2 bases from J, leaving 8 bases between. The CDR3 has 12 residues. DNA of the CDR3: TGTGCCAGCTGGGGGAACACAGATACGCAGTATTTT. Amino acids: CASWGNTDTQYF. The whole variable domain, remainder taken from reference TRBV28 and TRBJ2-3, is DVKVTQSSRYLVKRTGEKVFLECVQDMDHENMFWYRQDPGLGLRLIYFSYDVKMKEKGDIPEGYSVSREKKERFSLILESASTNQTSMYLCASWGNTDTQYFGPGTRLTVL.

In its sample, this clone is medium-sized. The genes are TRBV20-1 and TRBJ1-2, with 9 bases identical to TRBD1. Germline V gene data show CDR1 as DFQATT and CDR2 as SNEGSKA (reference sequence). V lost 5 bases, J lost 7 bases, and 14 bases stayed unmatched. The CDR3 loop spans 15 amino acids. DNA for the CDR3: TGCAGTGCTGAGACCGGGACAGGGTCCTACGGTGGCTACACCTTC. As protein: CSAETGTGSYGGYTF.

This clone showed up just a few times. A junction boundary mismatches the germline segment, possibly from a read error. V and J are TRBV28 and TRBJ2-6; D gene uncertain. The CDR3 is 15 residues long. Germline-derived CDR1 and CDR2 are MDHEN and SYDVKM. The CDR3 bases are TGTGCCATCAGTTCGAAGTATAATGGGGCCAACGTCCTGACTTTC. Translated, it gives CAISSKYNGANVLTF. Based on the CDR3 plus reference TRBV28 and TRBJ2-6, the full variable domain is DVKVTQSSRYLVKRTGEKVFLECVQDMDHENMFWYRQDPGLGLRLIYFSYDVKMKEKGDIPEGYSVSREKKERFSLILESASTNQTSMYLCAISSKYNGANVLTFGAGSRLTVL.

The chain is built from TRBV27 and TRBJ2-3, with D uncertain. With the DNA end fitting TRBJ1-5 better, the J assignment may be wrong. Looked up from germline, CDR1 is MNHEY and CDR2 is SMNVEV (reference sequence). This CDR3 is 12 amino acids long. The CDR3 loop reads CASRGNTDTQHF. Here the CDR3 DNA reads TGTGCCAGCAGGGGGAACACAGATACGCAGCATTTT.

Sample share makes this clone medium-sized. The chain is built from TRBV5-1 and TRBJ2-1, with D tentatively TRBD2 (5 bases). V dropped 4 bases and J dropped 8 bases, with 13 bases sitting between them. Germline V CDR1 and CDR2: SGHRS, YFSETQ. This CDR3 comprises 13 residues. This chain's CDR3 is CASSQREGDEQFF. CDR3 bases: TGCGCCAGCAGCCAAAGAGAGGGCGATGAGCAGTTCTTC.

The gene calls are TRBV7-3 and TRBJ2-6, with D possibly matching TRBD2 (7 bases). The CDR3 has 19 amino acids. Trimming shortened V by 1 base and J by 0 bases, and 16 bases separated the two germline ends. Germline values: CDR1 SGHTA, CDR2 FQGTGA. The CDR3 protein is CASSLIPAGAFSGANVLTF. The CDR3 coding sequence is TGTGCCAGCAGCTTAATTCCTGCGGGGGCTTTCTCTGGGGCCAACGTCCTGACTTTC.

This clone counts as medium-sized (0.01 to 0.1%). The chain recombines TRBV20-1 with TRBJ1-2, with 7 bases fitting TRBD1. CDR1 is DFQATT and CDR2 is SNEGSKA in the germline V gene (reference sequence). V lost 7 bases to trimming and J lost 6 bases; unmatched junction nucleotides: 11. The CDR3 has 13 residues. The CDR3 is CSGITDRADGYTF. CDR3 DNA sequence: TGCAGTGGAATCACCGACAGGGCGGATGGCTACACCTTC.

This clone occurred many times. This sample also contains other DNA sequences that code for the same CDR3. CDR3 protein: CASRRDSNSPLHF. Here the CDR3 DNA reads TGTGCCAGCAGAAGGGACAGTAATTCACCCCTCCACTTT. The V and J genes are TRBV6-1 and TRBJ1-6; 7 positions agree with TRBD1. Germline V gene sequence: CDR1 MNHNS, CDR2 SASEGT. This CDR3 is 13 amino acids long. With 6 bases clipped from V and 6 bases from J, the junction kept 2 bases outside the gene matches.

Details on this clone: Germline and junction disagree at one end, which may indicate a read error. V usage is TRBV4-1 and J usage is TRBJ2-7; possibly TRBD1 or TRBD2 for D (6 bases each). CDR3 length: 14 residues. Germline loops: CDR1 MGHRA, CDR2 YSYEKL. The chain's CDR3 is CASSPTWGAGEQYF. CDR3 sequence (DNA): TGTGCCAGCAGCCCAACATGGGGGGCAGGGGAGCAGTACTTC.

In this sample, this clone is large. The chain recombines TRBV7-8 with TRBJ1-1, with D possibly TRBD1 on 6 matching bases. The V end lost 5 bases, the J end lost 0 bases, and 13 bases lay between the germline ends. Germline CDR1 is SGHVS and CDR2 is FQNEAQ. The CDR3 contains 15 residues. The DNA for the CDR3 is TGTGCCAGCAGCGGAACAGGGTTTTTGAACACTGAAGCTTTCTTT. Residues: CASSGTGFLNTEAFF. The variable domain in full, completed from reference TRBV7-8 and TRBJ1-1, reads GAGVSQSPRYKVAKRGQDVALRCDPISGHVSLFWYQQALGQGPEFLTYFQNEAQLDKSGLPSDRFFAERPEGSVSTLKIQRTQQEDSAVYLCASSGTGFLNTEAFFGQGTRLTVV.

The V and J genes are TRBV20-1 and TRBJ2-7; 12 bases align to TRBD2. V dropped 5 bases and J dropped 11; count of bases not matched to a gene: 13. This CDR3 comprises 14 residues. Germline V gives CDR1 DFQATT, CDR2 SNEGSKA (reference sequence). DNA for the CDR3: TGCAGTGCTTTCAAGGGACTAGCGGGTGTGGTGGAGTACTTC. This encodes CSAFKGLAGVVEYF.